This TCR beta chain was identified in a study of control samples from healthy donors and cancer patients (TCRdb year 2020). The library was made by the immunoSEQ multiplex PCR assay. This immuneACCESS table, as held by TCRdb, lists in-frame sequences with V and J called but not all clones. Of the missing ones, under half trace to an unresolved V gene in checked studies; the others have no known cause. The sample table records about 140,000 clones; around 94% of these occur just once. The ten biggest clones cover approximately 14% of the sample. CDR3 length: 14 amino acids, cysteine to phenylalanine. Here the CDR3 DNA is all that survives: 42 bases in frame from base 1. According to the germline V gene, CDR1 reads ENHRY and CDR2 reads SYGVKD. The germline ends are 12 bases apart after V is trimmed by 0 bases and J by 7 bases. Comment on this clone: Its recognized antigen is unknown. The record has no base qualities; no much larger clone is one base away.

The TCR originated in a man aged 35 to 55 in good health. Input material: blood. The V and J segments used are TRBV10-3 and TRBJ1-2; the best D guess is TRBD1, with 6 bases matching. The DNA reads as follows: TGTGCCATCAGTGAGTCGAGTGCAGGGGCTGGCTACACCTTC. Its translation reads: CAISESSAGAGYTF.